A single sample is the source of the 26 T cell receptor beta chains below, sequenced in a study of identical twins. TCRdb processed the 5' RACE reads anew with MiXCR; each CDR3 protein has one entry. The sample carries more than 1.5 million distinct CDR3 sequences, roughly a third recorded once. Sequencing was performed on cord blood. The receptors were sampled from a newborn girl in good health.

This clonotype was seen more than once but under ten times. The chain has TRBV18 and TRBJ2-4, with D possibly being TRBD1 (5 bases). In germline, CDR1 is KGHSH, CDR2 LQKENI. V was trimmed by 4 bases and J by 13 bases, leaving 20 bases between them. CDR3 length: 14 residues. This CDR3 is CASSQSDTKVVQYF. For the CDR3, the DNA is TGTGCCAGCTCACAATCGGACACAAAAGTAGTGCAGTACTTC.

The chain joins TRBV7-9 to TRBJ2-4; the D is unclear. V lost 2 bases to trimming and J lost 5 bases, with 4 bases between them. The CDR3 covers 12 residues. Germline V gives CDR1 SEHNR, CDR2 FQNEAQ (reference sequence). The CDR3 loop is CASSLSQNIQYF. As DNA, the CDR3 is TGTGCCAGCAGCTTATCCCAAAACATTCAGTACTTC.

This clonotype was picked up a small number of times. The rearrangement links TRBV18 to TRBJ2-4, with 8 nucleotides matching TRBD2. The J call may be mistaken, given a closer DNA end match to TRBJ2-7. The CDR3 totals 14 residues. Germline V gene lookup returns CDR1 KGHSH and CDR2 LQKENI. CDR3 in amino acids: CASSPSAGADEQYF. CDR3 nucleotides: TGTGCCAGCTCGCCGTCAGCGGGAGCCGACGAGCAGTACTTC.

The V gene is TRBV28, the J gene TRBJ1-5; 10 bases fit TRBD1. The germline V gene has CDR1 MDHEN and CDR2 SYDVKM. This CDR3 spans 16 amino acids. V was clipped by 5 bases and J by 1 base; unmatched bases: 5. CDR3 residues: CASSTLTGGSNQPQHF. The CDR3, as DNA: TGTGCCAGCAGTACCTTGACAGGGGGCAGCAATCAGCCCCAGCATTTT.

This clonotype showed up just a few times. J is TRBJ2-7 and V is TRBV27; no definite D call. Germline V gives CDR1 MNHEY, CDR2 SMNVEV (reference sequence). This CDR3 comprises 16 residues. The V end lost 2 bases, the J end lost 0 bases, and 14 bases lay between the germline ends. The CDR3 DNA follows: TGTGCCAGCAGTTTAGTCGCCTCCTGGCCCTCCTACGAGCAGTACTTC. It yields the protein CASSLVASWPSYEQYF.

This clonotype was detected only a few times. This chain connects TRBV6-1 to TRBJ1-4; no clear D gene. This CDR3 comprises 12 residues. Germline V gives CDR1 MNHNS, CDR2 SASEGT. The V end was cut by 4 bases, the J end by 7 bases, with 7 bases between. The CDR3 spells CASSALGEKLFF. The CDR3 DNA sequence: TGTGCCAGCAGTGCTTTGGGTGAAAAACTGTTTTTT.

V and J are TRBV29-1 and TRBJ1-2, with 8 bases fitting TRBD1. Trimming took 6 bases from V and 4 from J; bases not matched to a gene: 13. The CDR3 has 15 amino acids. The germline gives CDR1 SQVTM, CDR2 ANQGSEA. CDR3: CSVHKYRDRLYGYTF. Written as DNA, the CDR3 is TGCAGCGTGCATAAATACCGGGACAGGCTCTATGGCTACACCTTC. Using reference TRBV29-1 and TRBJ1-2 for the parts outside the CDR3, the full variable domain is SAVISQKPSRDICQRGTSLTIQCQVDSQVTMMFWYRQQPGQSLTLIATANQGSEATYESGFVIDKFPISRPNLTFSTLTVSNMSPEDSSIYLCSVHKYRDRLYGYTFGSGTRLTVV.

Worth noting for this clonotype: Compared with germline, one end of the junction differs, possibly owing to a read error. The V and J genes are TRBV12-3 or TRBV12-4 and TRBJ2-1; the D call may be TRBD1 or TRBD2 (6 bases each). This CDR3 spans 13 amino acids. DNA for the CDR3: TGTGCCATCAGTTTTAGGGGGGTCAATGAGCAGTTCTTC. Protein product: CAISFRGVNEQFF.

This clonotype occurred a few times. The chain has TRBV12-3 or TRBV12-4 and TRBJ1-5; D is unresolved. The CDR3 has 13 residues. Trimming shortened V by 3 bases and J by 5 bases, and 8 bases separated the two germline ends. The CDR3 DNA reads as TGTGCCAGCAGTTTGAACGGCTATCAGCCCCAGCATTTT. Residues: CASSLNGYQPQHF.

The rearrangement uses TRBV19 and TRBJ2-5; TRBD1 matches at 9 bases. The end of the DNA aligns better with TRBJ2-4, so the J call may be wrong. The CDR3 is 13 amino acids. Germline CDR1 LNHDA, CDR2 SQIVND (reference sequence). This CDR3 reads CASSVIQGAIQYF. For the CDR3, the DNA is TGTGCCAGTAGTGTTATACAGGGGGCCATTCAGTACTTC.

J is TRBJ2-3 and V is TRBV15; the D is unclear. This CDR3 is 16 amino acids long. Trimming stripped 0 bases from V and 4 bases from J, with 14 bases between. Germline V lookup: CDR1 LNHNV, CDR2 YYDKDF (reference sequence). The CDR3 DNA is TGTGCCACCAGCAGAGATCTTAAGGTCGGTCCAGATACGCAGTATTTT. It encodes CATSRDLKVGPDTQYF.

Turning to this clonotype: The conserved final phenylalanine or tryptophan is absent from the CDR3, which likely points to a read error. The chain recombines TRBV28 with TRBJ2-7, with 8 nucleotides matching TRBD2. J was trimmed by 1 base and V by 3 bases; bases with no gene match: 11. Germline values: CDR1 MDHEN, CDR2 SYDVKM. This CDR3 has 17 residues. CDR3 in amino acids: CASSLLRGGSSSYEQYS. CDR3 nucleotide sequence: TGTGCCAGCAGTTTGTTACGGGGGGGCAGTAGTTCCTACGAGCAGTACTCC.

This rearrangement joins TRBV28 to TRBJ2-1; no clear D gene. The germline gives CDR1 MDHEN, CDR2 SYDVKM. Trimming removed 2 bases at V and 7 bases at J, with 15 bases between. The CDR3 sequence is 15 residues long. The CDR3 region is CASSLASPGWNEQFF. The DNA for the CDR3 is TGTGCCAGCAGTTTAGCTTCCCCGGGTTGGAATGAGCAGTTCTTC.

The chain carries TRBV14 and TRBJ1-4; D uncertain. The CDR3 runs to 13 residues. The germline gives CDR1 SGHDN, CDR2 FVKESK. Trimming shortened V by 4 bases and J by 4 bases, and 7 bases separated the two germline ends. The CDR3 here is CASSPRHNEKLFF. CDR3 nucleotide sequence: TGTGCCAGCAGCCCACGACATAATGAAAAACTGTTTTTT.

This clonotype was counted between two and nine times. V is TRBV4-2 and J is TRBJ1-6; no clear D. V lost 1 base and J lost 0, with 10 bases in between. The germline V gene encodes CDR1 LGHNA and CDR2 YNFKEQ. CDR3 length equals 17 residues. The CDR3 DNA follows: TGTGCCAGCAGCCAAGGGGGTGTAAGCTCCTATAATTCACCCCTCCACTTT. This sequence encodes CASSQGGVSSYNSPLHF.

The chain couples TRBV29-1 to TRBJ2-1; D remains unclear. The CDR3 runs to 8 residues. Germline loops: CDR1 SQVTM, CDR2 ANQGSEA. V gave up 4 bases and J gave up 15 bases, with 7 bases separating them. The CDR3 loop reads CSVGRRFF. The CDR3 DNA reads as TGCAGCGTTGGCCGGCGGTTCTTC.

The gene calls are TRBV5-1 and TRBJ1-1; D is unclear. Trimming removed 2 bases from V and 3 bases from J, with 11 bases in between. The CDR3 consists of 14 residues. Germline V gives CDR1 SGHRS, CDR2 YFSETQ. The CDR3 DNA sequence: TGCGCCAGCAGCTTTAGAACGCCCGACACTGAAGCTTTCTTT. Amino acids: CASSFRTPDTEAFF.

CDR3 loop: CASRVPGQQNSPLHF. The CDR3 DNA is TGTGCCAGCAGGGTCCCGGGACAGCAAAATTCACCCCTCCACTTT. The genes are TRBV28 and TRBJ1-6; 7 bases line up with TRBD1. Germline lookup yields CDR1 MDHEN and CDR2 SYDVKM. CDR3 length: 15 residues. Losses at the gene ends were 6 bases for V and 7 bases for J; bases not matched to a gene: 9.

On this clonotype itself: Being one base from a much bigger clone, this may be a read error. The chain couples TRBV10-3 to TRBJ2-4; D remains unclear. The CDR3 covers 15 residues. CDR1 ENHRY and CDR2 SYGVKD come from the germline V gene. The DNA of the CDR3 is TGTGCCAACAGTGAAACGGCCCTAGCCAAAAACATTCAGTACTTC. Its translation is CANSETALAKNIQYF.

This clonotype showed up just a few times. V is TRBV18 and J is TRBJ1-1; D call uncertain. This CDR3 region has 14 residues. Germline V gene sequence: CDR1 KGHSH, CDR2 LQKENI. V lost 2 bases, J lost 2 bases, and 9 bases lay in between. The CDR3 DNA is TGTGCCAGCTCACCATGGGCAGTTAACACTGAAGCTTTCTTT. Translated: CASSPWAVNTEAFF.

CDR3 coding DNA: TGTGCCAGCAGCGCCAGCGGGAGTCTCTACAATGAGCAGTACTTC. It translates to CASSASGSLYNEQYF. The chain carries TRBV9 and TRBJ2-5; TRBD2 matches at 8 bases. CDR1 and CDR2 from the germline V gene are SGDLS and YYNGEE. The CDR3 covers 15 residues. Unmatched junction bases numbered 15, after V lost 3 bases and J lost 11 bases.

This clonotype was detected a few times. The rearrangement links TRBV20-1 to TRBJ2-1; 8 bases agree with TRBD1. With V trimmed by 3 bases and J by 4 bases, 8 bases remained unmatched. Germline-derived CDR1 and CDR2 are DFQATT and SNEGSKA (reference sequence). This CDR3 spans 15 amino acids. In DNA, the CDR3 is TGCAGTGCTAGGTTCCCGGGACAGGAATACAATGAGCAGTTCTTC. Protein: CSARFPGQEYNEQFF.

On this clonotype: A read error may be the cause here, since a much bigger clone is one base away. CDR3 in amino acids: CASSLGLAGVLYNEQFF. The CDR3 DNA reads as TGCGCCAGCAGCTTAGGACTAGCGGGAGTCTTATACAATGAGCAGTTCTTC. The V and J genes are TRBV5-1 and TRBJ2-1, with TRBD2 identical over 13 bases. The CDR3 is 17 residues long. V shed 2 bases, J shed 4 bases, and the junction held 6 bases outside the gene matches. Germline V gives CDR1 SGHRS, CDR2 YFSETQ.

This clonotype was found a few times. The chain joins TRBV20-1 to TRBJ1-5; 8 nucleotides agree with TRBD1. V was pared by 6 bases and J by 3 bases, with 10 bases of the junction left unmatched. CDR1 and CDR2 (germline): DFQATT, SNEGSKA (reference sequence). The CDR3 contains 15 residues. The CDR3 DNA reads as TGCAGTGCAAAGGGACAGGAGATAGTCAATCAGCCCCAGCATTTT. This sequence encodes CSAKGQEIVNQPQHF.

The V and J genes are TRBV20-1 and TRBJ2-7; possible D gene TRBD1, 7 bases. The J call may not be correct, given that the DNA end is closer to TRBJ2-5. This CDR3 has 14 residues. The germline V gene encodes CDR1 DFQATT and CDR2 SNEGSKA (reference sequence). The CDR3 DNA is TGCAGTGCTAGAGGAATCAGGGGGAGGGAGACCCAGTACTTC. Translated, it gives CSARGIRGRETQYF.

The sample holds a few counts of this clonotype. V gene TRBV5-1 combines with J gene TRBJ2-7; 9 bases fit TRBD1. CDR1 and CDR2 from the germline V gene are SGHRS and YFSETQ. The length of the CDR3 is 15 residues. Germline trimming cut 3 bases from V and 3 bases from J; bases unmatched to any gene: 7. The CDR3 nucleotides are TGCGCCAGCAGCTCGGGACAGGGAGGCCTCTACGAGCAGTACTTC. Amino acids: CASSSGQGGLYEQYF.